The rows below give T cell receptor beta chains drawn from one sample of a study of regulatory T cells in long-lasting Graves disease. TCRdb reprocessed the multiplex PCR reads via MiXCR and lists one record per CDR3 protein. The data show 600,000 to 800,000 distinct CDR3 sequences, around 30% seen once. The sequences come from peripheral blood mononuclear cells (PBMCs), collected when the disease was refractory, from a patient treated with antithyroid drugs. Receptors originate from a female donor with Graves disease. CDR3s include the opening cysteine and the closing phenylalanine or tryptophan. A D gene is named only where the DNA matches it firmly. A clone size is listed for some rows: how often the clone was seen (once, few, many), or a class if it is expanded.

>NA|NA|TRBJ2-4|TRBV2
TGTGCCAGCAGTGAAAGGGGAGGCGGCAAAAACATTCAGTACTTC
CASSERGGGKNIQYF
>few|NA|TRBJ1-1|TRBV6-1
TGTGCCAGCAGTACAGACATCACCCTGAAAGCTTTCTTT
CASSTDITLKAFF
>NA|NA|TRBJ2-3|TRBV28
TGTGCCAGCAGTCCAAACAGGTTCCCCACAGATACGCAGTATTTT
CASSPNRFPTDTQYF
>few|NA|TRBJ2-5|TRBV24-1
TGTGCCACCAACCTGACAGAAGAGACCCAGTACTTC
CATNLTEETQYF
>NA|NA|TRBJ2-7|TRBV15
TGTGCCACCAGCAGAGGTGCAGGGAGCAACGAGCAGTACTTC
CATSRGAGSNEQYF
>NA|NA|TRBJ1-1|TRBV19
TGTGCCAGTAGTATCTCACCGACAGGGAACACTGAAGCTTTCTTT
CASSISPTGNTEAFF
>many|NA|TRBJ1-2|TRBV12-3/TRBV12-4
TGTGCCAGCAGCTTAGGGCAGGGTCCCTATGGCTACACCTTC
CASSLGQGPYGYTF
>few|TRBD1|TRBJ1-6|TRBV15
TGTGCCACCAGCAGAGGGAAAGGGGGACAGGGGGCTTCACCCCTCCACTTT
CATSRGKGGQGASPLHF
>NA|TRBD1|TRBJ1-3|TRBV12-3/TRBV12-4
TGTGCCAGCAGCGGTCTACCGAGACAGGGTACCTCTGGAAACACCATATATTTT
CASSGLPRQGTSGNTIYF
>NA|NA|TRBJ1-1|TRBV29-1
TGCAGCGTTGAAGGGGCCGTACAGGGTGCTGAAGCTTTCTTT
CSVEGAVQGAEAFF
>few|TRBD2|TRBJ2-5|TRBV6-1
TGTGCCAGCAGTCTGAAGCGGGAGACAGAGACCCAGTACTTC
CASSLKRETETQYF
>once|TRBD1|TRBJ1-2|TRBV5-6
TGTGCCAGCAGCACCAGAAAATGGACAGGGAGAAGCTATGGCTACACCTTC
CASSTRKWTGRSYGYTF
>few|TRBD2|TRBJ2-5|TRBV7-7
TGTGCCAGCAGTCCCGGGGGGGGACAAGTAAAGCAAGAGACCCAGTACTTC
CASSPGGGQVKQETQYF
>many|TRBD2|TRBJ2-7|TRBV11-2
TGTGCCAGCAGCGGGGGACTAGCACCCTACGAGCAGTACTTC
CASSGGLAPYEQYF
>few|NA|TRBJ1-1|TRBV3-1
TGTGCCAGCAGCCAAGACCCCTTTCGACAGAAGAACACTGAGGCTTTCTTT
CASSQDPFRQKNTEAFF
>many|TRBD1|TRBJ1-2|TRBV2
TGTGCCAGCATCGGGACAGGGAACTATGGCTACACCTTC
CASIGTGNYGYTF
>few|NA|TRBJ1-2|TRBV5-1
TGCGCCAGCAGCGTGGACGGTAATGGCTACACCTTC
CASSVDGNGYTF
>few|NA|TRBJ2-2|TRBV30
TGTGCCTGGACTTTAGCCGGGGAGCTGTTTTTT
CAWTLAGELFF
>NA|NA|TRBJ1-1|TRBV9
TGTGCCAGCAGCCCCCTAGGACGGCGGAATGCCAACACTGAAGCTTTCTTT
CASSPLGRRNANTEAFF
>NA|TRBD1|TRBJ1-1|TRBV29-1
TGCAGCGTTGAATCCCCACAGGGGGCCACTGAAGCTTTCTTT
CSVESPQGATEAFF
>few|TRBD2|TRBJ2-5|TRBV6-1
TGTGCCAGCAGTGAGATACTAGCGGGAGGGCCCCCTGAGACCCAGTACTTC
CASSEILAGGPPETQYF
>few|TRBD1|TRBJ1-1|TRBV10-3
TGTGCCATCAGTAGGGACAGGAACACTGAAGCTTTCTTT
CAISRDRNTEAFF
>NA|NA|TRBJ2-7|TRBV12-3/TRBV12-4
TGTGCCAGCAGTTCCCCCCGTGACAGGAATAGGTTTTTACCATCTACCTACGAGCAGTACTTC
CASSSPRDRNRFLPSTYEQYF
>NA|NA|TRBJ2-5|TRBV7-8
TGTGCCAGCAGCTTCCCCCCCGTCAGGGAGACCCAGTACTTC
CASSFPPVRETQYF
>few|TRBD2|TRBJ2-7|TRBV10-3
TGTGCCATCAAGGGGGGGATAGCGGGAGGTTACGAGCAGTACTTC
CAIKGGIAGGYEQYF
>few|NA|TRBJ1-2|TRBV3-1
TGTGCCAGCAGCCAAAACATCTATGGCTACACCTTC
CASSQNIYGYTF
>few|NA|TRBJ1-3|TRBV28
TGTGCCAGCAGTCACAGGGTCGCCGGAAACACCATATATTTT
CASSHRVAGNTIYF
>NA|NA|TRBJ1-4|TRBV18
TGTGCCAGCTCACATACCCCGACAACTAATGAAAAACTGTTTTTT
CASSHTPTTNEKLFF
>many|NA|TRBJ1-1|TRBV28
TGTGCCAGCAGTTTGGCGGGGACGGGAGCTTTCTTT
CASSLAGTGAFF
>NA|TRBD1|TRBJ1-1|TRBV29-1
TGCAGCGCCATCTCAGGGGGCTCCGGTGAAGCTTTCTTT
CSAISGGSGEAFF
>few|TRBD1|TRBJ2-2|TRBV6-5
TGTGCCAGCAGCTACTCCCCTCAGGAGACAGGGGATACCGGGGAGCTGTTTTTT
CASSYSPQETGDTGELFF
>NA|NA|TRBJ1-1|TRBV12-3/TRBV12-4
TGTGCCAGCCGGAGGCAGGGAGGCCCTGAAGCTTTCTTT
CASRRQGGPEAFF
>NA|TRBD1|TRBJ2-7|TRBV6-6
TGTGCCAGCAGTTACTCGACAGGGGGCGCGACCGAGCAGTACTTC
CASSYSTGGATEQYF
>NA|TRBD2|TRBJ2-5|TRBV6-1
TGTGCCAGCAGACAGGGACTAGCGGGAGGGGGTTACCAAGAGACCCAGTACTTC
CASRQGLAGGGYQETQYF
>NA|NA|TRBJ2-7|TRBV7-9
TGTGCCAGCAGCCCCCAGGGGCCACAGGAGCAGTACTTC
CASSPQGPQEQYF
>once|NA|TRBJ1-5|TRBV27
TGTGCCAGCAGACCCCTTGGACACCAGCCCAGGCAGCCCCAGCATTTT
CASRPLGHQPRQPQHF
>few|NA|TRBJ1-2|TRBV6-2/TRBV6-3
TGTGCCAGCAGTGAAAATATGTTCGGGGGCTACACCTTC
CASSENMFGGYTF
>NA|TRBD1|TRBJ1-5|TRBV6-5
TGTGCCAGCAGTTATTCCCACAGGGGGCGAGGTCAGCCCCAGCATTTT
CASSYSHRGRGQPQHF
>few|TRBD1|TRBJ1-4|TRBV6-1
TGTGCCACCCAGGGGGCTGAGGTAGAAAAACTGTTTTTT
CATQGAEVEKLFF
>few|NA|TRBJ2-2|TRBV9
TGTGCCAGCAGTCCCCGGACTTCCAACACCGGGGAGCTGTTTTTT
CASSPRTSNTGELFF
>few|NA|TRBJ1-2|TRBV9
TGTGCCAGCACAAATCCGGGGAGTAACTATGGCTACACCTTC
CASTNPGSNYGYTF
>NA|NA|TRBJ1-5|TRBV7-6
TGTGCCAGCAGCTTAGTGGACACAAGCAATCAGCCCCAGCATTTT
CASSLVDTSNQPQHF
>NA|NA|TRBJ2-7|TRBV12-3/TRBV12-4
TGTGCCAGCAGCTTTAAGGGTGGCGAGCAGTACTTC
CASSFKGGEQYF
>NA|TRBD1|TRBJ1-2|TRBV5-1
TGCGCCAGCAGTCCGGGACAGGGAATATGGGGCTACACCTTC
CASSPGQGIWGYTF
>many|NA|TRBJ2-5|TRBV6-5
TGTGCCAGCAGTTACTCGGGGGTAGCAGTCGGTTTGGACCAAGAGACCCAGTACTTC
CASSYSGVAVGLDQETQYF
>few|NA|TRBJ2-7|TRBV29-1
TGCAGCGTTGAGAGGGGTTACGAGCAGTACTTC
CSVERGYEQYF
>few|NA|TRBJ1-1|TRBV24-1
TGTGCCACCCCCGGGGGCCCCGACACTGAAGCTTTCTTT
CATPGGPDTEAFF
>NA|TRBD1|TRBJ2-3|TRBV29-1
TGCAGCGTGCAAGGGGGGACAGGGTCTAGCACAGATACGCAGTATTTT
CSVQGGTGSSTDTQYF